The clone carrying this TCR beta chain occurred a few times. Peripheral blood from each donor was collected in a volume of approximately 10 milliliters. The CDR3 totals 17 residues. Germline lookup yields CDR1 MGHRA and CDR2 YSYEKL. V shed 4 bases, J shed 2 bases, and the junction held 5 bases outside the gene matches. A second about 7 to 12 cycle PCR used barcoded and J-beta primers. TCRdb reprocessed the 5' RACE reads with MiXCR, giving one entry per CDR3 protein. Of roughly 730,000 distinct CDR3 sequences in the sample, about 61% are singletons; the top ten hold roughly 24%. The sample comes from a study of blood T cells in healthy people across ages. About the study: About one barcoded beta molecule was captured per two T cells (by template switching).

Input material: blood. The sequence derives from a man aged 35-49 years in good health. The chain joins TRBV4-1 to TRBJ2-2, with TRBD1 identical over 12 bases. CDR3 in DNA: TGCGCCAGCAGCCCATTCGGGACAGGGGGCAACACCGGGGAGCTGTTTTTT. Its translation is CASSPFGTGGNTGELFF.